This T cell receptor beta chain was retrieved from a study of STAT5B mutations in CD4+ large granular lymphocyte leukemia. About this clone itself: Its antigen is unknown.

This CDR3 is 15 amino acids long. Per germline, CDR1 KGHSH and CDR2 LQKENI. V was shortened by 3 bases and J by 5 bases, with 14 bases between the two germline ends. Profiling relied on immunoSEQ multiplex PCR, and the TCRdb table lists in-frame clones only, not all of them. The sample carries tens of thousands of clones, 55% to 80% recorded once. Findings of the study overall: Patient CD4-sorted repertoires stayed more clonal than healthy ones after leukemic-clone removal.

V is TRBV18 and J is TRBJ2-1; possibly TRBD1 or TRBD2 for D (6 bases each). Sequenced: CD4+ T cells from blood buffy coats. This sequence was found in a human donor in good health. CDR3 DNA: TGTGCCAGCTCACCGGGGGCGGGGCCGGACAATGAGCAGTTCTTC. Its protein is CASSPGAGPDNEQFF.